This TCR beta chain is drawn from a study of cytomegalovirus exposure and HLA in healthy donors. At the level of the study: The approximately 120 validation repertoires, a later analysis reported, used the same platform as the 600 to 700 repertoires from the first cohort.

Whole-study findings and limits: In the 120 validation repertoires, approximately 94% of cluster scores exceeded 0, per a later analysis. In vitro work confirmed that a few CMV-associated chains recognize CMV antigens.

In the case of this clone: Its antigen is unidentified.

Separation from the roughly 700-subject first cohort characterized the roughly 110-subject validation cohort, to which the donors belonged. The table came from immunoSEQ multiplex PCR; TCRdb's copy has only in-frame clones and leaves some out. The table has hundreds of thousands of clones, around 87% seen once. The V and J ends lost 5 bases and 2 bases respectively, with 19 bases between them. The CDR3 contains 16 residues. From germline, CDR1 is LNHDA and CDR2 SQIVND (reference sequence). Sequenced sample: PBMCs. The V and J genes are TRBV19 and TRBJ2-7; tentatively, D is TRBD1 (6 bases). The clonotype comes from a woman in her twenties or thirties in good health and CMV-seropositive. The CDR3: CASSDGTGKGAYEQYF. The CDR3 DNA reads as TGTGCCAGTAGTGACGGAACAGGGAAAGGGGCCTACGAGCAGTACTTC.